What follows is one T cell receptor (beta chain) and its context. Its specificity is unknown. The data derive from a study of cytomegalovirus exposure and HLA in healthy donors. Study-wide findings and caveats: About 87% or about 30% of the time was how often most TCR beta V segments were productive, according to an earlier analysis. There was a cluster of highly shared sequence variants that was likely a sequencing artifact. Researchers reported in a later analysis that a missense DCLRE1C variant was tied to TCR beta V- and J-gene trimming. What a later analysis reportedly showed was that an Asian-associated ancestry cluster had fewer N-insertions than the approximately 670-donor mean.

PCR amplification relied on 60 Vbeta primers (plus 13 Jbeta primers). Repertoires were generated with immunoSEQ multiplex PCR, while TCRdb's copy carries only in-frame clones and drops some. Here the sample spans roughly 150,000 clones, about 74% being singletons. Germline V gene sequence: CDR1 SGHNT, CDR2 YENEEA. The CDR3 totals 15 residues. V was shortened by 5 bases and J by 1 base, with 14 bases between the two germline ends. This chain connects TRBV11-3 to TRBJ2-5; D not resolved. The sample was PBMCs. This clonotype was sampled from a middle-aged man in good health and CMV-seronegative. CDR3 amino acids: CASSGRQVTQETQYF. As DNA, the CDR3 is TGTGCCAGCAGCGGGCGCCAGGTAACCCAAGAGACCCAGTACTTC. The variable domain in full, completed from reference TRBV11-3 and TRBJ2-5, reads EAGVVQSPRYKIIEKKQPVAFWCNPISGHNTLYWYLQNLGQGPELLIRYENEEAVDDSQLPKDRFSAERLKGVDSTLKIQPAELGDSAVYLCASSGRQVTQETQYFGPGTRLLVL.